One T cell receptor beta chain is described in this entry. The sample is drawn from a study of blood T cell repertoires in COVID-19. Clones were sequenced by immunoSEQ multiplex PCR, and TCRdb holds only the in-frame ones, with some missing. The sample carries about 160,000 clones, around 80% recorded once. Categorization into cohorts depended on clinical history that participants reported. The ends were cut back, 1 base at V and 0 bases at J, with 6 bases in the middle. The CDR3 contains 14 residues. Germline V gene data show CDR1 as SGHDN and CDR2 as FVKESK. The source material was PBMCs or T cells enriched from blood (not recorded which). The V gene is TRBV14, the J gene TRBJ1-1; the D is unclear. The clonotype originates from a woman aged 55-70 years who had recovered from COVID-19. The CDR3 loop is CASSQVALNTEAFF. CDR3 nucleotides: TGTGCCAGCAGCCAAGTAGCCTTGAACACTGAAGCTTTCTTT.